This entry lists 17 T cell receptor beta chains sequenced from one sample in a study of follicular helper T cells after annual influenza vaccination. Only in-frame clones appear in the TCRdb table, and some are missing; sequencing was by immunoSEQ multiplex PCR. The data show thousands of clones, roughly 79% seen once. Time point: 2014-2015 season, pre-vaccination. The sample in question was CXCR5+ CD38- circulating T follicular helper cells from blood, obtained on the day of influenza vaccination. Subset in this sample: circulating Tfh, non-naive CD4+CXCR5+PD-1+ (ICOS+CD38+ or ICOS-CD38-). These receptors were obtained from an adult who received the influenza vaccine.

The CDR3 sequence is CASSPVGYEGGEQFF. CDR3 nucleotide sequence: TGTGCCAGCAGCCCCGTGGGGTACGAAGGAGGTGAGCAGTTCTTC. The chain carries TRBV9 and TRBJ2-1; D is possibly TRBD2 (5 bases). The CDR3 runs to 15 residues. Germline V CDR1 and CDR2: SGDLS, YYNGEE. V was clipped by 4 bases and J by 9 bases, with 20 bases between them.

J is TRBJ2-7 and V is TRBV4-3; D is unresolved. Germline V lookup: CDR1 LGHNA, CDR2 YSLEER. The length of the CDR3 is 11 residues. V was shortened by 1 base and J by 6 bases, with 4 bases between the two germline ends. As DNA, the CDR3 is TGCGCCAGCAGCCAAGGGTTCGAGCAGTACTTC. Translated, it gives CASSQGFEQYF.

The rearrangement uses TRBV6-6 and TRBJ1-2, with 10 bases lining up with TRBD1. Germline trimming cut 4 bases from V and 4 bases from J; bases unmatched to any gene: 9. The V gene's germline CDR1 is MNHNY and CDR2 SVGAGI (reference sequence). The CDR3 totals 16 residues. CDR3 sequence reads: CASSLSGTGEIYGYTF. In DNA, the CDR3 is TGTGCCAGCAGTTTATCCGGGACAGGGGAAATCTATGGCTACACCTTC.

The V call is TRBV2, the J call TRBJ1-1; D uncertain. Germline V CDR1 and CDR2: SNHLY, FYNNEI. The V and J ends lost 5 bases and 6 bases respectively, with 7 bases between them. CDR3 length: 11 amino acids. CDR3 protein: CASSREAEAFF. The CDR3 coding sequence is TGTGCCAGCAGTAGGGAAGCTGAAGCTTTCTTT.

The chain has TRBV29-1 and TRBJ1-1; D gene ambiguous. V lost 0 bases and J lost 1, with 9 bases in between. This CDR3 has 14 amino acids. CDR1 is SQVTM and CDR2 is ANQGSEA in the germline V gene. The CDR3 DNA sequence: TGCAGCGTTGAAGAGGGTGGATGGAACACTGAAGCTTTCTTT. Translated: CSVEEGGWNTEAFF.

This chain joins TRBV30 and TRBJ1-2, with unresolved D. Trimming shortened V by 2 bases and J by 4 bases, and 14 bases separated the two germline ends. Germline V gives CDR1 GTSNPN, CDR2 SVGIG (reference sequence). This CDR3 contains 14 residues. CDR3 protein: CAWSSLGEAYGYTF. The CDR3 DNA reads TGTGCCTGGAGTTCCCTGGGTGAGGCCTATGGCTACACCTTC.

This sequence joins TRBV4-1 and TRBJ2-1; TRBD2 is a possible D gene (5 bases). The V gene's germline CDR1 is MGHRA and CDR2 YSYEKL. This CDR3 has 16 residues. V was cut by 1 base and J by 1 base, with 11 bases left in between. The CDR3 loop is CASSQGFSESYNEQFF. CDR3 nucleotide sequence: TGCGCCAGCAGCCAAGGCTTTAGCGAATCCTACAATGAGCAGTTCTTC.

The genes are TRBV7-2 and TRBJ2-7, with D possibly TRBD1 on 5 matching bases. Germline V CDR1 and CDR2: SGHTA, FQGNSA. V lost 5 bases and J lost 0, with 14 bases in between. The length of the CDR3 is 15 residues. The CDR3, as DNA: TGTGCCAGCAGCAAAGGACACGACGTCTCCTACGAGCAGTACTTC. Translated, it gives CASSKGHDVSYEQYF.

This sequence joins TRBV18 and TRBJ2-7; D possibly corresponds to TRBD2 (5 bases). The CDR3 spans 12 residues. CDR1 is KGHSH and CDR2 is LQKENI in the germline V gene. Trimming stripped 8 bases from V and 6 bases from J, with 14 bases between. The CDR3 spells CASALTGVEQYF. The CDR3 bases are TGTGCCAGCGCCCTCACCGGGGTCGAGCAGTACTTC.

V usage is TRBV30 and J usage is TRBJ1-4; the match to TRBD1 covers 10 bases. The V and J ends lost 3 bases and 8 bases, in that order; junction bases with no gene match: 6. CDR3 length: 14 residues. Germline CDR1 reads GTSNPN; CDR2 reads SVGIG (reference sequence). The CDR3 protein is CAWRSRTGGEKLFF. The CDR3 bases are TGTGCCTGGAGATCCCGGACAGGGGGAGAAAAACTGTTTTTT.

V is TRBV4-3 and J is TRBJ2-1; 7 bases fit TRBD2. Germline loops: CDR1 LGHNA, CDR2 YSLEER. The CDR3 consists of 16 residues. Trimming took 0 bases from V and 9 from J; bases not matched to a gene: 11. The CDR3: CASSQEGGRVAGEQFF. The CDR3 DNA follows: TGCGCCAGCAGCCAAGAGGGCGGGAGAGTCGCGGGTGAGCAGTTCTTC.

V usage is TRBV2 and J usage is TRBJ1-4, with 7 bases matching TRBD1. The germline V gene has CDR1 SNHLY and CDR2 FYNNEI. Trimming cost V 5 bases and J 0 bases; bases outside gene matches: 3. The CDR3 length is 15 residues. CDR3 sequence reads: CASSRDSATNEKLFF. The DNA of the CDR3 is TGTGCCAGCAGTCGGGACAGTGCAACTAATGAAAAACTGTTTTTT.

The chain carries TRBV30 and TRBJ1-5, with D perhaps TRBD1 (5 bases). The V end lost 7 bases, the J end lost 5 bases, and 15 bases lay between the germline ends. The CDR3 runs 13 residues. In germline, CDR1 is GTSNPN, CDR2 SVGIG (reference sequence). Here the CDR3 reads CASEGEGDQPQHF. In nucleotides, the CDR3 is TGTGCCTCGGAAGGGGAAGGCGATCAGCCCCAGCATTTT. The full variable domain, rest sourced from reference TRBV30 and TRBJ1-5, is SQTIHQWPATLVQPVGSPLSLECTVEGTSNPNLYWYRQAAGRGLQLLFYSVGIGQISSEVPQNLSASRPQDRQFILSSKKLLLSDSGFYLCASEGEGDQPQHFGDGTRLSIL.

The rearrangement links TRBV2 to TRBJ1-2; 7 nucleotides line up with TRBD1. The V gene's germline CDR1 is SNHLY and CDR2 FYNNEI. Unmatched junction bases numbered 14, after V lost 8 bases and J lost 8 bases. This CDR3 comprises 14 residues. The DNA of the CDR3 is TGTGCCAGCGTTGAGACAGGGAGGGGATTGGGCTACACCTTC. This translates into CASVETGRGLGYTF.

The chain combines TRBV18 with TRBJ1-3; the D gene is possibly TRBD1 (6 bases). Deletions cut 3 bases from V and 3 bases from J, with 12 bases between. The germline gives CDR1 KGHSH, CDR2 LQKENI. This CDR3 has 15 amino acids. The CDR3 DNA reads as TGTGCCAGCTCACCGGGGGCAGCTGGTGGAAACACCATATATTTT. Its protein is CASSPGAAGGNTIYF. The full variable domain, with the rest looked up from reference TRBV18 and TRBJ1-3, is NAGVMQNPRHLVRRRGQEARLRCSPMKGHSHVYWYRQLPEEGLKFMVYLQKENIIDESGMPKERFSAEFPKEGPSILRIQQVVRGDSAAYFCASSPGAAGGNTIYFGEGSWLTVV.

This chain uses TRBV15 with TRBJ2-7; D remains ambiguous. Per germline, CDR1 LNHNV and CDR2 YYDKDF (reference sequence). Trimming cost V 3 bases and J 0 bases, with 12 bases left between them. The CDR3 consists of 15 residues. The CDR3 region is CATSSPGSSSYEQYF. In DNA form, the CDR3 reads TGTGCCACCAGCAGCCCCGGTAGTAGCTCCTACGAGCAGTACTTC.

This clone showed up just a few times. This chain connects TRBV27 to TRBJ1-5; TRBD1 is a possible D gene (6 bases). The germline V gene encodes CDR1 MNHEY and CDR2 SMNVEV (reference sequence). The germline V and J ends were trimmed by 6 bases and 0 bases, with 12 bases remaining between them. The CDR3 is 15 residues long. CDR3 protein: CASRLQGLSNQPQHF. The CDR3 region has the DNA TGTGCCAGCAGGCTACAGGGACTTAGCAATCAGCCCCAGCATTTT.